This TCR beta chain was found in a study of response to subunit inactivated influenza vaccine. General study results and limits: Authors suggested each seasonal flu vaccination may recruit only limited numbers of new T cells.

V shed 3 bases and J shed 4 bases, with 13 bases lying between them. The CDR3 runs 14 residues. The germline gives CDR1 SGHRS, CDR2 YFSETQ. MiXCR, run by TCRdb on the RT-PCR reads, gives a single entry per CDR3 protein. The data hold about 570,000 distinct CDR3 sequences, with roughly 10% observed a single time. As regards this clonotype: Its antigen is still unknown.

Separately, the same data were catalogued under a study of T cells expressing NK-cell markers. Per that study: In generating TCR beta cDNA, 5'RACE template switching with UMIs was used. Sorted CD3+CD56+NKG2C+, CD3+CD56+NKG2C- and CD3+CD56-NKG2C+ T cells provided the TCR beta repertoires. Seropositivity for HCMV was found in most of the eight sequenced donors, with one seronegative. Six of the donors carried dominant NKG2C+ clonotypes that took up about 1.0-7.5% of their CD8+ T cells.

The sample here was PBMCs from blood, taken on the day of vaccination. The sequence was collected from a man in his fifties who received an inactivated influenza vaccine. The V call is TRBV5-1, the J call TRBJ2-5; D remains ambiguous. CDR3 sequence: CASSSSFGPETQYF. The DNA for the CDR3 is TGCGCCAGCAGCTCGTCGTTCGGGCCAGAGACCCAGTACTTC.